These 23 T cell receptor beta chains share one sample of origin, sequenced in a study of blood T cell repertoires in COVID-19. The table came from immunoSEQ multiplex PCR; TCRdb's copy has only in-frame clones and leaves some out. The profile shows tens of thousands of clones, 70% to 90% of them singletons. Source material: peripheral blood. Receptors were obtained from a man aged 70 or older with active COVID-19.

The chain joins TRBV19 to TRBJ1-2; a weak D match, TRBD1 (6 bases). The V and J ends lost 6 bases and 3 bases respectively, with 14 bases between them. This CDR3 region has 14 residues. Germline assignment: CDR1 LNHDA and CDR2 SQIVND (reference sequence). CDR3 residues: CASSNNQGYYGYTF. Here the CDR3 DNA reads TGTGCCAGTAGCAACAATCAGGGGTACTATGGCTACACCTTC.

V gene TRBV4-2 combines with J gene TRBJ2-5, with 9 bases identical to TRBD1. The germline CDR1 and CDR2 sequences are LGHNA and YNFKEQ. This CDR3 spans 16 amino acids. V lost 0 bases, J lost 5 bases, and 7 bases stayed unmatched. CDR3 sequence: CASSQDAQGARETQYF. The CDR3 bases are TGTGCCAGCAGCCAAGATGCACAGGGGGCGAGGGAGACCCAGTACTTC.

V is TRBV5-4 and J is TRBJ2-3; 9 positions agree with TRBD1. In germline, CDR1 is SGHNT, CDR2 YYREEE (reference sequence). CDR3 length: 16 residues. The V segment lost 2 bases and the J segment 1 base; nucleotides outside the gene matches: 5. The CDR3 region has the DNA TGTGCCAGCAGCTTCCCACAGGGGGCAGGCACAGATACGCAGTATTTT. Translated, it gives CASSFPQGAGTDTQYF.

The chain couples TRBV9 to TRBJ1-1; 7 bases align to TRBD1. CDR1 is SGDLS, CDR2 YYNGEE, per germline. This CDR3 spans 16 amino acids. Germline trimming cut 0 bases from V and 5 bases from J; bases unmatched to any gene: 10. For the CDR3, the DNA is TGTGCCAGCAGCGTAGCTCCCCGACAGGGCTGGACTGAAGCTTTCTTT. As protein: CASSVAPRQGWTEAFF.

V usage is TRBV29-1 and J usage is TRBJ1-6, with 8 bases fitting TRBD1. J was trimmed by 10 bases and V by 5 bases; bases with no gene match: 7. This CDR3 is built from 13 residues. Germline V gene data show CDR1 as SQVTM and CDR2 as ANQGSEA. This CDR3 reads CSVSGGAGSPLHF. As DNA, the CDR3 is TGCAGCGTTTCAGGGGGCGCGGGCTCACCCCTCCACTTT.

The chain combines TRBV5-1 with TRBJ1-2, with TRBD1 identical over 7 bases. V gave up 2 bases and J gave up 5 bases; unmatched junction bases: 9. Germline V gene sequence: CDR1 SGHRS, CDR2 YFSETQ. This CDR3 has 15 amino acids. The CDR3 DNA is TGCGCCAGCAGCTTCCTTGGGACAGAGACATATGGCTACACCTTC. It translates to CASSFLGTETYGYTF.

V and J are TRBV5-1 and TRBJ2-2, with 10 nucleotides matching TRBD2. This CDR3 is 18 amino acids long. Germline V gene data show CDR1 as SGHRS and CDR2 as YFSETQ. The V and J ends lost 1 base and 4 bases, in that order; junction bases with no gene match: 10. In nucleotides, the CDR3 is TGCGCCAGCAGCTTGAGACCCGGACTAGCGGAGAGCACCGGGGAGCTGTTTTTT. It codes for CASSLRPGLAESTGELFF.

The rearrangement uses TRBV15 and TRBJ2-7; weak D call: TRBD1 (6 bases). The CDR3 contains 15 residues. Looked up from germline, CDR1 is LNHNV and CDR2 is YYDKDF (reference sequence). The germline V and J ends were trimmed by 4 bases and 3 bases, with 16 bases remaining between them. The CDR3 region is CATSKTGLRDYEQYF. In DNA, the CDR3 is TGTGCCACCAGCAAGACAGGTCTGAGGGACTACGAGCAGTACTTC.

The V gene is TRBV7-9, the J gene TRBJ2-1, with a weak D call TRBD1 (6 bases). The germline V gene has CDR1 SEHNR and CDR2 FQNEAQ (reference sequence). V was clipped by 1 base and J by 2 bases, with 9 bases between them. This CDR3 contains 15 residues. CDR3 nucleotides: TGTGCCAGCAGCTTAGACGACAGGACCTACAATGAGCAGTTCTTC. Its protein product is CASSLDDRTYNEQFF.

J is TRBJ2-5 and V is TRBV11-2, with a weak D call TRBD2 (6 bases). The length of the CDR3 is 14 residues. Trimming shortened V by 3 bases and J by 6 bases, and 14 bases separated the two germline ends. CDR1 and CDR2 (germline): SGHAT, FQNNGV. Written as DNA, the CDR3 is TGTGCCAGCAGCTTCGGGGGTAAAGGCAAGACCCAGTACTTC. Translation: CASSFGGKGKTQYF.

This chain uses TRBV30 with TRBJ1-3; D uncertain. The V gene lost 0 bases and the J gene lost 0 bases, with 12 bases spanning the gap. Germline loops: CDR1 GTSNPN, CDR2 SVGIG (reference sequence). The CDR3 is made up of 16 amino acids. Here the CDR3 reads CAWSVVGAGSGNTIYF. CDR3 bases: TGTGCCTGGAGTGTAGTCGGAGCTGGCTCTGGAAACACCATATATTTT.

This clone was picked up one time. The chain uses TRBV7-2 and TRBJ1-6; D remains unclear. The germline V gene encodes CDR1 SGHTA and CDR2 FQGNSA. This CDR3 has 12 amino acids. Trimming took 3 bases from V and 14 from J, leaving 11 bases between them. The CDR3 bases are TGTGCCAGCAGCTTGAATTCCAGATCCCTCCACTTT. Its translation: CASSLNSRSLHF.

CDR3 sequence (DNA): TGTGCCGTTGGCGGAGAGACCTACGAGCAGTACTTC. It specifies CAVGGETYEQYF. This rearrangement joins TRBV6-5 to TRBJ2-7; D remains unclear. The CDR3 totals 12 residues. Germline loops: CDR1 MNHEY, CDR2 SVGAGI. The V and J ends lost 11 bases and 2 bases respectively, with 13 bases between them.

The chain links TRBV25-1 to TRBJ2-5; 9 bases line up with TRBD1. With 3 bases clipped from V and 5 bases from J, the junction kept 16 bases outside the gene matches. The CDR3 sequence is 18 residues long. Germline values: CDR1 MGHDK, CDR2 SYGVNS. CDR3 sequence (DNA): TGTGCCAGCAGTGATAGTCTTCCCGCGACAGGGGGGTGGGAGACCCAGTACTTC. The encoded protein is CASSDSLPATGGWETQYF.

The rearrangement uses TRBV6-5 and TRBJ1-2, with 7 bases identical to TRBD1. This CDR3 has 15 amino acids. Germline assignment: CDR1 MNHEY and CDR2 SVGAGI. J lost 1 base, V lost 6 bases, and 8 bases had no gene match. CDR3 nucleotides: TGTGCCAGCAGCTCAAGACGGGACAGTAACTATGGCTACACCTTC. Protein sequence: CASSSRRDSNYGYTF.

This chain connects TRBV7-2 to TRBJ2-4; 11 bases line up with TRBD2. This CDR3 region has 14 residues. Germline V gene lookup returns CDR1 SGHTA and CDR2 FQGNSA. The junction had 9 bases not matched to a gene; V was cut back by 5 bases and J by 12 bases. This chain's CDR3 is CASSPSTSGARQYF. The CDR3 DNA reads as TGTGCCAGCAGCCCATCGACTAGCGGGGCTCGTCAGTACTTC.

J is TRBJ1-1 and V is TRBV18; D is unclear. V lost 2 bases and J 7 bases, leaving 8 bases between the germline ends. The CDR3 has 12 amino acids. CDR1 is KGHSH and CDR2 is LQKENI in the germline V gene. The CDR3 region has the DNA TGTGCCAGCTCACCAACAATTTTTGAAGCTTTCTTT. Residues: CASSPTIFEAFF.

The CDR3 sequence: CAIGRDTGGYTF. The CDR3 DNA reads as TGTGCCATCGGCCGGGACACGGGGGGCTACACCTTC. The V and J genes are TRBV10-3 and TRBJ1-2; possibly TRBD1 for D (6 bases). With 8 bases removed from V and 8 bases from J, the gap between germline ends came to 15 bases. CDR1 is ENHRY, CDR2 SYGVKD, per germline. The CDR3 spans 12 residues.

This rearrangement joins TRBV19 to TRBJ2-7; 8 positions agree with TRBD1. The CDR3 contains 15 residues. Germline V CDR1 and CDR2: LNHDA, SQIVND (reference sequence). J gave up 1 base and V 7 bases, and 9 bases lay outside the gene matches. The CDR3 sequence is CASTPTGGSSYEQYF. CDR3 nucleotide sequence: TGTGCCAGTACCCCAACAGGGGGGAGTTCCTACGAGCAGTACTTC.

The table lists this clone with a few counts. The rearrangement joins TRBV28 to TRBJ2-7, with a possible D match to TRBD1 (5 bases). CDR1 and CDR2 from the germline V gene are MDHEN and SYDVKM. This CDR3 comprises 15 residues. The V and J ends lost 3 bases and 1 base respectively, with 13 bases between them. Here the CDR3 reads CASSFHGQNSYEQYF. DNA of the CDR3: TGTGCCAGCAGTTTTCACGGACAAAATTCCTACGAGCAGTACTTC.

This chain joins TRBV7-9 and TRBJ1-6, with TRBD1 matching 8 bases. V was pared by 5 bases and J by 5 bases, with 2 bases of the junction left unmatched. Looked up from germline, CDR1 is SEHNR and CDR2 is FQNEAQ (reference sequence). This CDR3 spans 14 amino acids. Here the CDR3 reads CASSRTGNNSPLHF. CDR3 nucleotide sequence: TGTGCCAGCAGCCGGACAGGGAATAATTCACCCCTCCACTTT.

The count of this clone is one. The chain links TRBV6-2 or TRBV6-3 to TRBJ1-4; 8 positions match TRBD1. CDR1 and CDR2 from the germline V gene are MNHEY and SVGEGT. The V and J ends lost 4 bases and 8 bases, in that order; junction bases with no gene match: 9. This CDR3 comprises 15 residues. As DNA, the CDR3 is TGTGCCAGCAGTTCATCGGACAGGGTCGCCGAAAAACTGTTTTTT. It is translated as CASSSSDRVAEKLFF.

The rearrangement joins TRBV28 to TRBJ2-3; 11 bases align to TRBD2. This CDR3 contains 18 residues. From germline, CDR1 is MDHEN and CDR2 SYDVKM. J lost 2 bases, V lost 3 bases, and 10 bases had no gene match. The CDR3 bases are TGTGCCAGCAGTTTTTCCGCCCGACTAGCGGGAAACACAGATACGCAGTATTTT. It codes for CASSFSARLAGNTDTQYF.